The 22 T cell receptor beta chains given below trace back to one sample, sequenced in a study of siplizumab effects on memory and regulatory T cells (dated by TCRdb to the late 2010s). The library was made by the immunoSEQ multiplex PCR assay. As stored in TCRdb, this immuneACCESS dataset retains in-frame rearrangements with V and J assigned. A fraction of the clones does not appear; measured against another copy, unresolved V genes explain less than half of the discrepancy, and the remainder lacks a known reason. The sample contains 85,000 to 130,000 clones, roughly 94% of them found a single time. Jointly, the top ten make up roughly 0.62% of the sample. The sample comprised Tregs sorted from blood. The receptor source for this set is a human donor in good health.

The chain couples TRBV7-2 to TRBJ2-1; the match to TRBD2 covers 10 bases. Germline assignment: CDR1 SGHTA and CDR2 FQGNSA. Germline trimming cut 2 bases from V and 9 bases from J; bases unmatched to any gene: 13. There are 17 residues in the CDR3. CDR3 protein: CASSLSIVASGSGEQFF. In DNA, the CDR3 is TGTGCCAGCAGCTTAAGTATTGTGGCTAGCGGGAGTGGTGAGCAGTTCTTC.

The chain couples TRBV7-3 to TRBJ2-4, with a possible D match to TRBD2 (5 bases). The V gene's germline CDR1 is SGHTA and CDR2 FQGTGA. Deletions cut 3 bases from V and 0 bases from J, with 12 bases between. The CDR3 has 16 residues. The CDR3 DNA is TGTGCCAGCAGCTTTTCAAGCGGAAAAGCCAAAAACATTCAGTACTTC. Amino acids: CASSFSSGKAKNIQYF.

The chain couples TRBV28 to TRBJ2-3; the D gene is possibly TRBD2 (7 bases). The V end lost 10 bases, the J end lost 0 bases, and 23 bases lay between the germline ends. Germline CDR1 is MDHEN and CDR2 is SYDVKM. The CDR3 has 17 residues. CDR3 in DNA: TGTGCCACTCTAGCCGGGGGCGGGAGATTCAGCACAGATACGCAGTATTTT. Translation gives CATLAGGGRFSTDTQYF.

The J gene is TRBJ2-7, the V gene TRBV18, with D possibly matching TRBD1 (5 bases). The CDR3 is 16 residues long. CDR1 and CDR2 from the germline V gene are KGHSH and LQKENI. The V gene lost 1 base and the J gene lost 3 bases, with 16 bases spanning the gap. The CDR3 sequence: CASSPRQERGSYEQYF. In DNA, the CDR3 is TGTGCCAGCTCACCACGTCAAGAAAGGGGAAGCTACGAGCAGTACTTC. Full variable domain (outside the CDR3, taken from reference TRBV18 and TRBJ2-7): NAGVMQNPRHLVRRRGQEARLRCSPMKGHSHVYWYRQLPEEGLKFMVYLQKENIIDESGMPKERFSAEFPKEGPSILRIQQVVRGDSAAYFCASSPRQERGSYEQYFGPGTRLTVT.

The chain links TRBV27 to TRBJ1-1, with 7 bases fitting TRBD1. Trimming cost V 4 bases and J 1 base; bases outside gene matches: 9. The CDR3 length is 16 residues. The germline CDR1 and CDR2 sequences are MNHEY and SMNVEV (reference sequence). The CDR3 DNA sequence: TGTGCCAGCAGTTCCAACCCGGGACAGAAGAACACTGAAGCTTTCTTT. Translated, it gives CASSSNPGQKNTEAFF.

This clone was detected a few times. The chain has TRBV7-8 and TRBJ1-5, with 8 positions matching TRBD1. Germline trimming cut 5 bases from V and 0 bases from J; bases unmatched to any gene: 15. Germline V gene lookup returns CDR1 SGHVS and CDR2 FQNEAQ. The CDR3 spans 19 residues. DNA for the CDR3: TGTGCCAGCAGCCAAAGACAGGGGCCCCACGCTTATAGCAATCAGCCCCAGCATTTT. Translating gives CASSQRQGPHAYSNQPQHF.

The J gene is TRBJ2-5, the V gene TRBV6-5; 9 positions agree with TRBD2. The junction had 5 bases not matched to a gene; V was cut back by 4 bases and J by 5 bases. The germline V gene has CDR1 MNHEY and CDR2 SVGAGI. This CDR3 region has 14 residues. CDR3 loop: CASSFLAGWETQYF. In DNA form, the CDR3 reads TGTGCCAGCAGTTTCCTAGCGGGATGGGAGACCCAGTACTTC.

In DNA, the CDR3 is TGTGCCAGCAGCTTAGGAGTGACAGGACTATACGAGCAGTACTTC. It is translated as CASSLGVTGLYEQYF. The V gene is TRBV7-2, the J gene TRBJ2-7; D could derive from TRBD1 or TRBD2 (6 bases each). The CDR3 extends over 15 amino acids. V shed 1 base and J shed 4 bases, with 14 bases lying between them. Germline V gene sequence: CDR1 SGHTA, CDR2 FQGNSA. The full variable domain, its missing parts supplied by reference TRBV7-2 and TRBJ2-7, is GAGVSQSPSNKVTEKGKDVELRCDPISGHTALYWYRQSLGQGLEFLIYFQGNSAPDKSGLPSDRFSAERTGGSVSTLTIQRTQQEDSAVYLCASSLGVTGLYEQYFGPGTRLTVT.

This clone was seen a few times. V and J are TRBV6-5 and TRBJ2-5, with D maybe TRBD1 (6 bases). The V end lost 8 bases, the J end lost 4 bases, and 17 bases lay between the germline ends. Germline CDR1 and CDR2: MNHEY and SVGAGI. The CDR3 runs to 14 residues. CDR3 sequence reads: CASAETGFVETQYF. CDR3 sequence (DNA): TGTGCCAGCGCCGAAACAGGGTTCGTAGAGACCCAGTACTTC.

The CDR3 loop is CASSPTDPFTDTQYF. The CDR3 DNA reads TGTGCCAGCAGCCCGACAGATCCGTTCACAGATACGCAGTATTTT. The chain is built from TRBV5-6 and TRBJ2-3, with D maybe TRBD1 (5 bases). CDR3 length: 15 amino acids. The V gene lost 4 bases and the J gene lost 2 bases, with 14 bases spanning the gap. In germline, CDR1 is SGHDT, CDR2 YYEEEE. Complete variable domain (other parts from reference TRBV5-6 and TRBJ2-3): DAGVTQSPTHLIKTRGQQVTLRCSPKSGHDTVSWYQQALGQGPQFIFQYYEEEERQRGNFPDRFSGHQFPNYSSELNVNALLLGDSALYLCASSPTDPFTDTQYFGPGTRLTVL.

V usage is TRBV5-4 and J usage is TRBJ2-4; D is uncertain. The CDR3 runs 14 residues. CDR1 SGHNT and CDR2 YYREEE come from the germline V gene (reference sequence). Trimming took off 2 bases at V and 9 bases at J, with 15 bases between the two ends. DNA for the CDR3: TGTGCCAGCAGCTTTTCGCGTCGGGCAAGCATTCAGTACTTC. Amino acid sequence: CASSFSRRASIQYF.

The V gene is TRBV5-1, the J gene TRBJ2-7; TRBD2 agrees at 7 bases. The CDR3 is 15 amino acids. CDR1 and CDR2 (germline): SGHRS, YFSETQ. V shed 2 bases, J shed 6 bases, and the junction held 11 bases outside the gene matches. In nucleotides, the CDR3 is TGCGCCAGCAGCTTTCAATCAGGGAGGGCCGTCGAGCAGTACTTC. Translated, it gives CASSFQSGRAVEQYF. The variable domain in full, with the rest retrieved from reference TRBV5-1 and TRBJ2-7, is KAGVTQTPRYLIKTRGQQVTLSCSPISGHRSVSWYQQTPGQGLQFLFEYFSETQRNKGNFPGRFSGRQFSNSRSEMNVSTLELGDSALYLCASSFQSGRAVEQYFGPGTRLTVT.

The chain employs TRBV14 and TRBJ2-1, with 8 bases lining up with TRBD1. CDR1 and CDR2 from the germline V gene are SGHDN and FVKESK. Trimming took 4 bases from V and 8 from J; bases not matched to a gene: 1. The CDR3 consists of 12 residues. The CDR3 DNA is TGTGCCAGCAGCCCAGGGGGCCATGAGCAGTTCTTC. It yields the protein CASSPGGHEQFF.

The chain combines TRBV28 with TRBJ2-7; D is perhaps TRBD2 (5 bases). The CDR3 is made up of 14 amino acids. Germline-derived CDR1 and CDR2 are MDHEN and SYDVKM. Trimming removed 7 bases at V and 1 base at J, with 14 bases between. CDR3 protein: CASTLRRGSYEQYF. In DNA, the CDR3 is TGTGCCAGCACTCTACGCCGGGGTTCCTACGAGCAGTACTTC.

The chain joins TRBV5-1 to TRBJ2-5; tentatively, D is TRBD2 (5 bases). Germline CDR1 and CDR2: SGHRS and YFSETQ. Trimming left V 7 bases short and J 4 bases short, with 17 bases between. The CDR3 spans 14 residues. The DNA for the CDR3 is TGCGCCAGCCGTATTGGCGTGAGGGCAGAGACCCAGTACTTC. Amino acid sequence: CASRIGVRAETQYF.

V is TRBV6-1 and J is TRBJ2-7, with 7 nucleotides matching TRBD2. This CDR3 region has 17 residues. V dropped 3 bases and J dropped 6; count of bases not matched to a gene: 17. The germline V gene has CDR1 MNHNS and CDR2 SASEGT. In nucleotides, the CDR3 is TGTGCCAGCAGTGACGATTTGTGGGAGGGTGTTTTCCGCGAGCAGTACTTC. As protein: CASSDDLWEGVFREQYF.

The V call is TRBV5-1, the J call TRBJ2-7, with 7 positions matching TRBD1. After removal of 1 base from V and 5 bases from J, the junction contained 9 bases not matched to a gene. There are 15 residues in the CDR3. Germline V gene sequence: CDR1 SGHRS, CDR2 YFSETQ. As DNA, the CDR3 is TGCGCCAGCAGCTTGATCGCGACAGGGAAGAACGAGCAGTACTTC. It is translated as CASSLIATGKNEQYF.

The V and J genes are TRBV7-9 and TRBJ2-7, with TRBD2 as a possible D gene (5 bases). From germline, CDR1 is SEHNR and CDR2 FQNEAQ (reference sequence). With 9 bases removed from V and 3 bases from J, the gap between germline ends came to 15 bases. The CDR3 has 13 amino acids. The CDR3 DNA sequence: TGTGCCAGTGCTGAGGGAACGTTCTACGAGCAGTACTTC. Translating it yields CASAEGTFYEQYF.

V usage is TRBV14 and J usage is TRBJ2-7, with 7 positions matching TRBD2. This CDR3 comprises 17 residues. The V gene's germline CDR1 is SGHDN and CDR2 FVKESK. The V and J ends lost 4 bases and 6 bases, in that order; junction bases with no gene match: 18. CDR3 protein: CASSRQRLTPGLSEQYF. The DNA for the CDR3 is TGTGCCAGCAGCCGTCAACGACTAACCCCGGGACTATCCGAGCAGTACTTC.

The gene calls are TRBV9 and TRBJ2-7; D is uncertain. Germline V CDR1 and CDR2: SGDLS, YYNGEE. This CDR3 comprises 15 residues. Trimming removed 4 bases from V and 0 bases from J, with 14 bases in between. CDR3 nucleotides: TGTGCCAGCAGCCGTGGACCTCTAAGCTCCTACGAGCAGTACTTC. Its protein product is CASSRGPLSSYEQYF.

The V and J genes are TRBV19 and TRBJ2-4; a weak D match, TRBD1 (6 bases). Germline V gives CDR1 LNHDA, CDR2 SQIVND (reference sequence). CDR3 length: 16 residues. The V gene lost 2 bases and the J gene lost 2 bases, with 13 bases spanning the gap. CDR3 coding DNA: TGTGCCAGTAGTATATTTGGGGGCGCGACCAAAAACATTCAGTACTTC. Amino acids: CASSIFGGATKNIQYF.

The chain employs TRBV5-4 and TRBJ1-1; a possible D gene is TRBD1 (6 bases). The V gene's germline CDR1 is SGHNT and CDR2 YYREEE (reference sequence). The CDR3 is 14 amino acids. Trimming left V 0 bases short and J 5 bases short, with 11 bases between. The CDR3 loop reads CASSLAGVGTEAFF. The CDR3 DNA follows: TGTGCCAGCAGCTTGGCAGGGGTTGGGACTGAAGCTTTCTTT.